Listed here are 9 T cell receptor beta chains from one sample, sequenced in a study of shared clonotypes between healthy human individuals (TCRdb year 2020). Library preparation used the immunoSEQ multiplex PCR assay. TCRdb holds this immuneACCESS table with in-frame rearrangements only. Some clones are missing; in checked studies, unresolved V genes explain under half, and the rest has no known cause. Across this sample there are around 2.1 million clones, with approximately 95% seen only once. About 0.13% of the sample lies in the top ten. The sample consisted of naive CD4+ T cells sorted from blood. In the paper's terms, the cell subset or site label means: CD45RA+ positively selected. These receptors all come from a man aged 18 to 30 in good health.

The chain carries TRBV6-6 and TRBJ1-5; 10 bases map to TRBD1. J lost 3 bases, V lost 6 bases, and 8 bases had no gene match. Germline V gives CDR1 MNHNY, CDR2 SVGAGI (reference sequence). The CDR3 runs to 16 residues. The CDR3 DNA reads TGTGCCAGCAGACCAGGACAGGGGGACCCCAATCAGCCCCAGCATTTT. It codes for CASRPGQGDPNQPQHF.

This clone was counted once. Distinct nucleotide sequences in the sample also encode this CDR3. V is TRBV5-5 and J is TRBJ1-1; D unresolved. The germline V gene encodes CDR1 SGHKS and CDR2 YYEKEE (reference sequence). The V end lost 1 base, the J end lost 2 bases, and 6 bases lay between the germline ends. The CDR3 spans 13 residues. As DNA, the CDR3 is TGTGCCAGCAGCTTGAAAGGAAACACTGAAGCTTTCTTT. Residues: CASSLKGNTEAFF. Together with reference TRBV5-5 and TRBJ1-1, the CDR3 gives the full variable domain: DAGVTQSPTHLIKTRGQQVTLRCSPISGHKSVSWYQQVLGQGPQFIFQYYEKEERGRGNFPDRFSARQFPNYSSELNVNALLLGDSALYLCASSLKGNTEAFFGQGTRLTVV.

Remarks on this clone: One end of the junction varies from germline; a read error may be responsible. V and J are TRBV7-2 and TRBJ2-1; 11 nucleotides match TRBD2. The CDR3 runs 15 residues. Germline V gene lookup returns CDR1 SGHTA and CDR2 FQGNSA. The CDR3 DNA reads TGTGCCAGCAGCGTAGCGGGAGGGTCCTACAATGAGCAGTTCTTC. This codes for CASSVAGGSYNEQFF.

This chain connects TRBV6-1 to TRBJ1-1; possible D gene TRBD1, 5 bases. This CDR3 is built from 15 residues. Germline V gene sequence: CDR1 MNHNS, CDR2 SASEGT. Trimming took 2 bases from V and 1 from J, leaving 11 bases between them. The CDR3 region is CASSERYQGNTEAFF. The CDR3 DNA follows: TGTGCCAGCAGTGAAAGGTATCAGGGGAACACTGAAGCTTTCTTT.

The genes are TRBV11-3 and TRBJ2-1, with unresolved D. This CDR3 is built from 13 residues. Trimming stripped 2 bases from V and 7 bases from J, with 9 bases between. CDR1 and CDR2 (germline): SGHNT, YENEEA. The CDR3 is CASSLRTENEQFF. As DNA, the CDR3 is TGTGCCAGCAGCTTAAGGACGGAGAATGAGCAGTTCTTC.

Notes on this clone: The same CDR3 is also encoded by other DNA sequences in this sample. The CDR3 loop is CASSPEGSSYEQYF. The CDR3 DNA reads TGCGCCAGCAGTCCAGAAGGGAGCTCCTACGAGCAGTACTTC. This sequence joins TRBV5-1 and TRBJ2-7; a weak D match, TRBD2 (5 bases). There are 14 residues in the CDR3. Trimming cost V 5 bases and J 0 bases, with 12 bases left between them. Germline loops: CDR1 SGHRS, CDR2 YFSETQ.

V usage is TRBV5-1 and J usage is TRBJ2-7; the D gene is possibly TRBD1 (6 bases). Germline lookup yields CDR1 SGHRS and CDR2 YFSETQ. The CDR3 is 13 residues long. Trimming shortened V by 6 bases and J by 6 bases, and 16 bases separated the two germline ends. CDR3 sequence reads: CASTLTGHVEQYF. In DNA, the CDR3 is TGCGCCAGCACCCTAACGGGACACGTCGAGCAGTACTTC. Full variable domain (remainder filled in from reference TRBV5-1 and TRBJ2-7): KAGVTQTPRYLIKTRGQQVTLSCSPISGHRSVSWYQQTPGQGLQFLFEYFSETQRNKGNFPGRFSGRQFSNSRSEMNVSTLELGDSALYLCASTLTGHVEQYFGPGTRLTVT.

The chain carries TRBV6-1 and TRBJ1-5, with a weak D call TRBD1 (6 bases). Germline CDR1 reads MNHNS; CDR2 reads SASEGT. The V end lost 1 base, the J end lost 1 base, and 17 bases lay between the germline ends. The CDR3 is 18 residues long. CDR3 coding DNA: TGTGCCAGCAGTGAAGGGTCGGCAGGGGTCAGGAGCAATCAGCCCCAGCATTTT. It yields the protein CASSEGSAGVRSNQPQHF.

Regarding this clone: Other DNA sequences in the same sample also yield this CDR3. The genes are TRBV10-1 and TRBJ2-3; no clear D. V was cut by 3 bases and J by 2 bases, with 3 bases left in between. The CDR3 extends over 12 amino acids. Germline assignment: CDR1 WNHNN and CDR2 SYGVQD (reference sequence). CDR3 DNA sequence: TGCGCCAGCAGTGAATCCACAGATACGCAGTATTTT. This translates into CASSESTDTQYF.